The 10 T cell receptor beta chains listed next were all sequenced from one sample in a study of blood T cell repertoires in COVID-19. Profiling relied on immunoSEQ multiplex PCR, and the TCRdb table lists in-frame clones only, not all of them. The sample shows hundreds of thousands of clones, approximately 87% of them seen only once. Material for sequencing was PBMCs or T cells enriched from blood (not recorded which). All receptors derive from a woman aged 45-60 years who had recovered from COVID-19.

The chain combines TRBV29-1 with TRBJ2-1, with a weak D call TRBD2 (5 bases). Trimming stripped 3 bases from V and 8 bases from J, with 11 bases between. In germline, CDR1 is SQVTM, CDR2 ANQGSEA. The CDR3 is 12 residues long. The CDR3 reads CSVEVASYEQFF. The CDR3 DNA reads as TGCAGCGTTGAGGTAGCGTCTTATGAGCAGTTCTTC.

The rearrangement links TRBV29-1 to TRBJ2-1; no clear D gene. CDR3 length: 13 residues. Germline V lookup: CDR1 SQVTM, CDR2 ANQGSEA. The V end lost 4 bases, the J end lost 8 bases, and 15 bases lay between the germline ends. CDR3 sequence: CSVVTGVSYEQFF. DNA for the CDR3: TGCAGCGTTGTAACTGGAGTTTCATATGAGCAGTTCTTC.

The chain employs TRBV25-1 and TRBJ2-2, with 15 bases that match TRBD2. This CDR3 spans 17 amino acids. V lost 5 bases to trimming and J lost 5 bases; unmatched junction nucleotides: 6. Germline CDR1 is MGHDK and CDR2 is SYGVNS. CDR3 region: CASSRGTSGGITGELFF. The CDR3 nucleotides are TGTGCCAGCAGTCGCGGGACTAGCGGGGGGATTACCGGGGAGCTGTTTTTT.

This chain uses TRBV5-6 with TRBJ1-2; 8 bases agree with TRBD1. V dropped 0 bases and J dropped 7; count of bases not matched to a gene: 5. The CDR3 contains 14 residues. Per the germline V gene, CDR1 is SGHDT and CDR2 is YYEEEE. CDR3 in DNA: TGTGCCAGCAGCTTGGGTGACAGGGGAACTGGCTACACCTTC. Its translation is CASSLGDRGTGYTF. Full variable domain (missing parts from reference TRBV5-6 and TRBJ1-2): DAGVTQSPTHLIKTRGQQVTLRCSPKSGHDTVSWYQQALGQGPQFIFQYYEEEERQRGNFPDRFSGHQFPNYSSELNVNALLLGDSALYLCASSLGDRGTGYTFGSGTRLTVV.

The chain uses TRBV7-9 and TRBJ2-7; maybe TRBD1 (5 bases). Trimming took 1 base from V and 1 from J, leaving 14 bases between them. This CDR3 spans 16 amino acids. Germline V gene lookup returns CDR1 SEHNR and CDR2 FQNEAQ (reference sequence). The CDR3 DNA reads TGTGCCAGCAGCTTAGAGCCGACAGTTCTGTCCTACGAGCAGTACTTC. Translation: CASSLEPTVLSYEQYF.

This rearrangement joins TRBV6-5 to TRBJ2-7, with D tentatively TRBD1 (5 bases). Germline V gene sequence: CDR1 MNHEY, CDR2 SVGAGI. The CDR3 extends over 11 amino acids. V lost 7 bases, J lost 4 bases, and 8 bases lay in between. The CDR3, as DNA: TGTGCCAGCAAAGGGGAATACGAGCAGTACTTC. Translation gives CASKGEYEQYF.

The chain couples TRBV30 to TRBJ1-2, with D perhaps TRBD1 (6 bases). Germline CDR1 and CDR2: GTSNPN and SVGIG (reference sequence). This CDR3 has 10 amino acids. V lost 7 bases, J lost 4 bases, and 7 bases lay in between. CDR3 coding DNA: TGTGCCTACAGGGTCTATGGCTACACCTTC. This codes for CAYRVYGYTF.

The chain carries TRBV9 and TRBJ1-1; TRBD1 might be the D (5 bases). This CDR3 contains 15 residues. The germline CDR1 and CDR2 sequences are SGDLS and YYNGEE. The V gene lost 1 base and the J gene lost 3 bases, with 13 bases spanning the gap. The CDR3 loop reads CASSVSGTGYTEAFF. DNA for the CDR3: TGTGCCAGCAGCGTATCGGGGACTGGGTACACTGAAGCTTTCTTT.

V is TRBV14 and J is TRBJ1-3; perhaps TRBD1 as D (5 bases). The germline V gene encodes CDR1 SGHDN and CDR2 FVKESK. The V and J ends lost 9 bases and 0 bases respectively, with 6 bases between them. CDR3 length: 12 residues. CDR3 coding DNA: TGTGCCAGTGGACACTCTGGAAACACCATATATTTT. The encoded protein is CASGHSGNTIYF.

The J gene is TRBJ2-2, the V gene TRBV9, with TRBD1 as a possible D gene (6 bases). This CDR3 has 15 amino acids. Trimming removed 2 bases at V and 4 bases at J, with 12 bases between. Germline CDR1 reads SGDLS; CDR2 reads YYNGEE. Here the CDR3 reads CASSVAGVSTGELFF. The CDR3 DNA follows: TGTGCCAGCAGCGTTGCAGGGGTATCCACCGGGGAGCTGTTTTTT.